One and the same sample provided the 19 T cell receptor beta chains below, sequenced in a study of blood T cell repertoires in COVID-19. The data were produced by immunoSEQ multiplex PCR, yet TCRdb's version contains in-frame clones alone and is incomplete. The data hold about 94,000 clones, with 80% observed a single time. Sequencing was performed on peripheral blood. Every receptor here comes from a human donor in a cohort sampled during active COVID-19.

This clone was seen more than once but under ten times. The V and J genes are TRBV6-5 and TRBJ1-5; TRBD1 aligns across 10 bases. Germline V CDR1 and CDR2: MNHEY, SVGAGI. The CDR3 has 15 residues. Trimming removed 7 bases from V and 6 bases from J; junction bases left unmatched: 9. CDR3 residues: CASNTGTGVGQPQHF. The CDR3 region has the DNA TGTGCCAGCAATACCGGGACAGGGGTGGGTCAGCCCCAGCATTTT.

J is TRBJ1-6 and V is TRBV7-8; D gene ambiguous. Trimming shortened V by 1 base and J by 7 bases, and 5 bases separated the two germline ends. Per the germline V gene, CDR1 is SGHVS and CDR2 is FQNEAQ. The CDR3 contains 13 residues. The CDR3: CASSLGGNSPLHF. The CDR3 DNA follows: TGTGCCAGCAGCTTAGGAGGGAATTCACCCCTCCACTTT.

V and J are TRBV7-9 and TRBJ2-5; weak D call: TRBD2 (6 bases). Trimming took 7 bases from V and 7 from J, leaving 19 bases between them. This CDR3 is 14 amino acids long. In germline, CDR1 is SEHNR, CDR2 FQNEAQ (reference sequence). In nucleotides, the CDR3 is TGTGCCAGCACCGAAAGTGGGCAGGGAGGGACCCAGTACTTC. It encodes CASTESGQGGTQYF.

The CDR3 loop reads CAIKKLADSYEQYF. DNA for the CDR3: TGTGCCATCAAGAAGCTAGCGGACTCCTACGAGCAGTACTTC. The genes are TRBV10-3 and TRBJ2-7; 7 bases map to TRBD2. The CDR3 contains 14 residues. V shed 7 bases, J shed 0 bases, and the junction held 6 bases outside the gene matches. Germline lookup yields CDR1 ENHRY and CDR2 SYGVKD.

The genes are TRBV7-2 and TRBJ2-1; TRBD2 matches 9 bases. The CDR3 consists of 15 residues. Germline-derived CDR1 and CDR2 are SGHTA and FQGNSA. The trim removed 3 bases at V and 4 bases at J, leaving 4 bases unmatched. The CDR3 region has the DNA TGTGCCAGCAGCTTCGGACTAGCGCCATACAATGAGCAGTTCTTC. As protein: CASSFGLAPYNEQFF.

This clone has only a few counts. The chain recombines TRBV9 with TRBJ2-3; D is perhaps TRBD2 (6 bases). CDR1 and CDR2 (germline): SGDLS, YYNGEE. This CDR3 contains 18 residues. Trimming removed 4 bases from V and 2 bases from J, with 23 bases in between. CDR3: CASSPEGAGPHPTDTQYF. The DNA of the CDR3 is TGTGCCAGCAGCCCCGAGGGTGCGGGGCCTCACCCCACAGATACGCAGTATTTT.

The rearrangement joins TRBV30 to TRBJ2-4, with 8 bases identical to TRBD1. The CDR3 has 16 amino acids. Per germline, CDR1 GTSNPN and CDR2 SVGIG (reference sequence). Trimming cost V 3 bases and J 6 bases; bases outside gene matches: 13. The CDR3 spells CAWSAGQGFGGNIQYF. The CDR3 DNA reads as TGTGCCTGGAGCGCAGGACAGGGATTTGGCGGAAACATTCAGTACTTC.

The chain uses TRBV10-3 and TRBJ2-7, with 13 bases matching TRBD2. V dropped 0 bases and J dropped 7; count of bases not matched to a gene: 3. Per germline, CDR1 ENHRY and CDR2 SYGVKD. The CDR3 totals 15 residues. Written as DNA, the CDR3 is TGTGCCATCAGTGAGTCGGGGACTAGCGGGACGGAGCAGTACTTC. Protein product: CAISESGTSGTEQYF.

The CDR3 DNA sequence: TGTGCCAGCAGCTCCCTCGGGTTCCACACCTACGAGCAGTACTTC. Its protein is CASSSLGFHTYEQYF. The chain combines TRBV7-3 with TRBJ2-7; D is uncertain. Trimming took off 4 bases at V and 2 bases at J, with 15 bases between the two ends. The length of the CDR3 is 15 residues. Per the germline V gene, CDR1 is SGHTA and CDR2 is FQGTGA.

The chain carries TRBV7-2 and TRBJ2-3; D is ambiguous. The V and J ends lost 5 bases and 0 bases respectively, with 9 bases between them. Germline V gene sequence: CDR1 SGHTA, CDR2 FQGNSA. The CDR3 runs 14 residues. The CDR3 DNA sequence: TGTGCCAGCAGCCTTGACTCTAGCACAGATACGCAGTATTTT. Protein sequence: CASSLDSSTDTQYF.

This clone is a singleton in its sample. This chain links TRBV28 with TRBJ1-6, with D possibly being TRBD1 (6 bases). CDR3 length: 17 amino acids. Germline V CDR1 and CDR2: MDHEN, SYDVKM. Trimming left V 2 bases short and J 9 bases short, with 20 bases between. The CDR3 DNA reads TGTGCCAGCAGTTTAGGAGGACAGAGCTTAGGAGGTTCACCCCTCCACTTT. This codes for CASSLGGQSLGGSPLHF. The complete variable domain, with remaining parts taken from reference TRBV28 and TRBJ1-6, reads DVKVTQSSRYLVKRTGEKVFLECVQDMDHENMFWYRQDPGLGLRLIYFSYDVKMKEKGDIPEGYSVSREKKERFSLILESASTNQTSMYLCASSLGGQSLGGSPLHFGNGTRLTVT.

V and J are TRBV10-3 and TRBJ1-6, with 7 bases matching TRBD1. CDR3 length: 15 amino acids. CDR1 is ENHRY, CDR2 SYGVKD, per germline. With 6 bases clipped from V and 9 bases from J, the junction kept 11 bases outside the gene matches. This CDR3 is CAISPGQRVGSPLHF. The CDR3 region has the DNA TGTGCCATCAGCCCGGGACAGAGGGTTGGTTCACCCCTCCACTTT.

The genes are TRBV28 and TRBJ2-7; 9 nucleotides line up with TRBD1. Germline-derived CDR1 and CDR2 are MDHEN and SYDVKM. Trimming at V came to 2 bases and at J to 0 bases, leaving 5 bases not matched to a gene. The CDR3 is made up of 16 amino acids. The DNA for the CDR3 is TGTGCCAGCAGTTTACTCCCGGGACAGGGCTCCTACGAGCAGTACTTC. It yields the protein CASSLLPGQGSYEQYF.

The V call is TRBV18, the J call TRBJ2-6, with 13 bases lining up with TRBD2. V gave up 5 bases and J gave up 1 base; unmatched junction bases: 2. CDR1 KGHSH and CDR2 LQKENI come from the germline V gene. This CDR3 spans 17 amino acids. Here the CDR3 reads CASSAGLAGSGANVLTF. The CDR3 DNA follows: TGTGCCAGCTCAGCGGGACTAGCGGGATCTGGGGCCAACGTCCTGACTTTC.

CDR3 amino acids: CASSLRASGSQYEQYF. The CDR3 DNA follows: TGTGCCAGCAGTTTACGCGCTAGCGGGAGCCAGTACGAGCAGTACTTC. The chain couples TRBV27 to TRBJ2-7; 10 bases match TRBD2. Germline V lookup: CDR1 MNHEY, CDR2 SMNVEV (reference sequence). The CDR3 loop spans 16 amino acids. With 2 bases clipped from V and 4 bases from J, the junction kept 8 bases outside the gene matches.

The chain joins TRBV4-1 to TRBJ2-4, with 8 nucleotides matching TRBD1. Germline V gene sequence: CDR1 MGHRA, CDR2 YSYEKL. The CDR3 spans 16 residues. J gave up 3 bases and V 3 bases, and 7 bases lay outside the gene matches. The CDR3: CASSHPTGDVKNIQYF. In DNA, the CDR3 is TGCGCCAGCAGCCATCCGACAGGGGACGTCAAAAACATTCAGTACTTC.

The chain has TRBV6-5 and TRBJ1-1, with D unresolved. CDR3 length: 16 amino acids. V gave up 0 bases and J gave up 7 bases, with 18 bases separating them. The germline V gene has CDR1 MNHEY and CDR2 SVGAGI. CDR3 coding DNA: TGTGCCAGCAGTTACTCCGCGGCACTTGGTCCCCGTGAAGCTTTCTTT. It is translated as CASSYSAALGPREAFF.

The gene calls are TRBV10-1 and TRBJ2-5, with D perhaps matching TRBD1 (5 bases). Trimming removed 0 bases at V and 7 bases at J, with 12 bases between. This CDR3 is built from 14 residues. Germline assignment: CDR1 WNHNN and CDR2 SYGVQD (reference sequence). The CDR3 bases are TGCGCCAGCAGTGAGTCCAGGGCCTCCGCGACCCAGTACTTC. This encodes CASSESRASATQYF.

The chain recombines TRBV7-9 with TRBJ2-7; possibly TRBD1 for D (5 bases). Between the trimmed V and J ends, which lost 7 bases and 7 bases, there was a span of 20 bases. The CDR3 has 14 residues. The V gene's germline CDR1 is SEHNR and CDR2 FQNEAQ (reference sequence). This CDR3 reads CASTISLGVREQYF. The CDR3 bases are TGTGCCAGCACCATTTCGCTAGGGGTGCGGGAGCAGTACTTC.